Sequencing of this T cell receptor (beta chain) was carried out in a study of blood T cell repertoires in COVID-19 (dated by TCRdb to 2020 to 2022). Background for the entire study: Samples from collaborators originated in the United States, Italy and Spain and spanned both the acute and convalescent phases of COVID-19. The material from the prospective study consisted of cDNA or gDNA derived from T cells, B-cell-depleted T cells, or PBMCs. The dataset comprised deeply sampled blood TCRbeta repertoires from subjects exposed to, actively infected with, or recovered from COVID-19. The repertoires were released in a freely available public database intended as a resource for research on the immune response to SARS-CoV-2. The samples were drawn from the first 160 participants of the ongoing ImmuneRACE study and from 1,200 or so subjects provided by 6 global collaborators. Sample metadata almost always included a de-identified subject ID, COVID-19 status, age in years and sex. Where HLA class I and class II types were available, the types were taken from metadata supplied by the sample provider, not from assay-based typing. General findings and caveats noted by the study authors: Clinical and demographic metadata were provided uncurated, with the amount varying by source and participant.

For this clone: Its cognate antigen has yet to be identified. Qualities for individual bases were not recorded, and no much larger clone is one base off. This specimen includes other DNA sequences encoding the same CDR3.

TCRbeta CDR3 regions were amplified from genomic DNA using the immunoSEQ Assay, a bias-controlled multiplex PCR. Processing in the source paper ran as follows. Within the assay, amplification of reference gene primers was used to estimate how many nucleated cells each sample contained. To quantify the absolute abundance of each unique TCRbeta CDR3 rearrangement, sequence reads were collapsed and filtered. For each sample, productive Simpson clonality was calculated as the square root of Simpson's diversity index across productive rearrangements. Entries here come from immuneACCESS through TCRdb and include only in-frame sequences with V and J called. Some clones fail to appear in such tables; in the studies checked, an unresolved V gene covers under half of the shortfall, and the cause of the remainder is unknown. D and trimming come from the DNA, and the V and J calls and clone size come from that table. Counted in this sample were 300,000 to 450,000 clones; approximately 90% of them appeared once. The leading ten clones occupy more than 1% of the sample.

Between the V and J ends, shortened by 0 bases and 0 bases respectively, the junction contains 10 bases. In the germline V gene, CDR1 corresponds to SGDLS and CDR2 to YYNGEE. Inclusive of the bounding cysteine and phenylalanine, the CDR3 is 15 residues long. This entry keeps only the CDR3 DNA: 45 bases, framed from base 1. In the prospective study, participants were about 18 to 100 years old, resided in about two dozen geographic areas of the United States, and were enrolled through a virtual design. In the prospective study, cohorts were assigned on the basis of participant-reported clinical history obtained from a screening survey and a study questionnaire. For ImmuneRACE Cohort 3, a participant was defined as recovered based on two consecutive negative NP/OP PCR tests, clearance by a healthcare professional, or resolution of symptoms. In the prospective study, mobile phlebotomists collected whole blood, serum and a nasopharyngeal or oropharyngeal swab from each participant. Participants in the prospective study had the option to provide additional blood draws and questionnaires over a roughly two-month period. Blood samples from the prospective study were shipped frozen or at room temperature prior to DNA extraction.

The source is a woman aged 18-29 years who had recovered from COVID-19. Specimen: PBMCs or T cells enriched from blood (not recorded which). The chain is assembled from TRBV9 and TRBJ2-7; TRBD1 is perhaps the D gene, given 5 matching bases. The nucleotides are TGTGCCAGCAGCGTAGGGGGCGGAACCTCCTACGAGCAGTACTTC. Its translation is CASSVGGGTSYEQYF.